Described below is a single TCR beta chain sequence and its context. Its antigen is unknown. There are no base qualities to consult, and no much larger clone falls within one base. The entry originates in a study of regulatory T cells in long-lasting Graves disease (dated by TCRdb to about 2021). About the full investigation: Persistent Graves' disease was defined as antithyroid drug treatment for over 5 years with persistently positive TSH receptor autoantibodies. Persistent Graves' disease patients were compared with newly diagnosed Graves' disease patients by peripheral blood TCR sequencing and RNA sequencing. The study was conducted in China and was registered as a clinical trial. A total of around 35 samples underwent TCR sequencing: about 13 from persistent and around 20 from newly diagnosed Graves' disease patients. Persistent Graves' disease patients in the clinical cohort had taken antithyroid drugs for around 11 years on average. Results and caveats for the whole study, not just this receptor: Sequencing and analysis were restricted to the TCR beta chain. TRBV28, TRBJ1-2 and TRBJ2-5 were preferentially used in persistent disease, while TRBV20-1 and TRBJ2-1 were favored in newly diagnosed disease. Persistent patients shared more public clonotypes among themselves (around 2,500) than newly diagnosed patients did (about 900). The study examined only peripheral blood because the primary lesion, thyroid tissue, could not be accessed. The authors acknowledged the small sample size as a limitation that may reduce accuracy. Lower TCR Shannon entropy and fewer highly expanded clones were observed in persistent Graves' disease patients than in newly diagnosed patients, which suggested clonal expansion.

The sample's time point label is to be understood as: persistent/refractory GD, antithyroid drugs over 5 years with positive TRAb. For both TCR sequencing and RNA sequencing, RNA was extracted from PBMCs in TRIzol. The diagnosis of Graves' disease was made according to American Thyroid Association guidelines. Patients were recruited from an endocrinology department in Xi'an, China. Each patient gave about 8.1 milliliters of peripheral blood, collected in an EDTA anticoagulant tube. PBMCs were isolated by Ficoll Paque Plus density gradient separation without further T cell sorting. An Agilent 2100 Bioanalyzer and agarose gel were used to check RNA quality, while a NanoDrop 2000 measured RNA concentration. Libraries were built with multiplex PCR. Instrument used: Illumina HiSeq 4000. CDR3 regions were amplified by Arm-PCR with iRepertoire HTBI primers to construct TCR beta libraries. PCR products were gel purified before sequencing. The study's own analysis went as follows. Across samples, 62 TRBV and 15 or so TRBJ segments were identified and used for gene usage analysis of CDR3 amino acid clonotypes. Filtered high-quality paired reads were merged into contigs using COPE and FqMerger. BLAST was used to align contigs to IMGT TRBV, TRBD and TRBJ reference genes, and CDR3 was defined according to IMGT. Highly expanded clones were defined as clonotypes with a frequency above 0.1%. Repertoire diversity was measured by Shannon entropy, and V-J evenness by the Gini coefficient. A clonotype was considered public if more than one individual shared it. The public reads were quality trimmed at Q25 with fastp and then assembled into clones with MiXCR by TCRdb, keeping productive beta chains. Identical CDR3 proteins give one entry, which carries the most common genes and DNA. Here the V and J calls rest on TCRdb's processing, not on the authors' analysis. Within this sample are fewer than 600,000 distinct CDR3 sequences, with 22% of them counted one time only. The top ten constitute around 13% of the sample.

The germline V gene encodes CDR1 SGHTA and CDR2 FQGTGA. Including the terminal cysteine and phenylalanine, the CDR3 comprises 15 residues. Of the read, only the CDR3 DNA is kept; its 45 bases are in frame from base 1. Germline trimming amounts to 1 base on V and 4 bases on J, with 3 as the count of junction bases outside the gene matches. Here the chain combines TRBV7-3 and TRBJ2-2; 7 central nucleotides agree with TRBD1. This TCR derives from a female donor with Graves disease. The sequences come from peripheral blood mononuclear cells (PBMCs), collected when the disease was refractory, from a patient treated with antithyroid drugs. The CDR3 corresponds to CASSLNTGATGELFF. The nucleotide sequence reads TGTGCCAGCAGCTTAAACACAGGGGCCACCGGGGAGCTGTTTTTT.